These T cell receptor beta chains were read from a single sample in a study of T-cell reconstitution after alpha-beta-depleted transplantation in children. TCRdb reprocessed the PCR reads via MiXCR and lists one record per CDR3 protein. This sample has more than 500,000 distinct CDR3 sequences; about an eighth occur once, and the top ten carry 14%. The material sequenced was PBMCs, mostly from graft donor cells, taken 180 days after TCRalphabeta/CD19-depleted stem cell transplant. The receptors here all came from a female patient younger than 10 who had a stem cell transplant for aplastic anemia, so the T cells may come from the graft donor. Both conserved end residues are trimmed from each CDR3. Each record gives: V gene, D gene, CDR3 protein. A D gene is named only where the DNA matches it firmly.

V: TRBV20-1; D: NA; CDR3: SARDPNRNQETQY
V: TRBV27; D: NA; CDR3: ASSVTGIGVYGYT
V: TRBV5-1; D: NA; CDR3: ASSLDGAGNTIY
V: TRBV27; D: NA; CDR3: ASTHLAGANVLT
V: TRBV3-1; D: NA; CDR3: ASSQDWVERVPSTDTQY
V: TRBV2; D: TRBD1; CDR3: ASRRDRGRSYNSPLH
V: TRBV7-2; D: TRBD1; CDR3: ASSVRDRGGTEAF
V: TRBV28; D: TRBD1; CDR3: ASSFAGTGFKNSQY
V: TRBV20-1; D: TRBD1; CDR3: SAGQGVTYEQY
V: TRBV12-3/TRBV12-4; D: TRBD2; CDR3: ASSRTSGRAYEQY
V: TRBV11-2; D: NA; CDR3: ASSFVEKLF
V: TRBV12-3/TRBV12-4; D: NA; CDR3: ASSLKPDTQY
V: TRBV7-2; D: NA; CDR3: ASSSGGVGYSNQPQH
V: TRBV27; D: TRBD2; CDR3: ASSLSPLAGGETQY
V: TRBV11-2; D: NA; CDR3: ASSFLGTPYNEQF
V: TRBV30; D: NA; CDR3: AWRTTGHHNSPLH
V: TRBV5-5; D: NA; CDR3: ASSLEGLPQETQY
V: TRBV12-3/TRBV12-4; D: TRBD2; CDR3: ASRERDAAETQY
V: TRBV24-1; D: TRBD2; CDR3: ATRTSGSGEQF
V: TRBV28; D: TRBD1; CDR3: ASSLGQAHLGNEQF
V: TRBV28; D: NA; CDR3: ASSQPGQRDEKLF
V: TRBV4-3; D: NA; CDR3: ASSQESGVVNEQF
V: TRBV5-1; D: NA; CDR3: ASSLGVDPYYGYT
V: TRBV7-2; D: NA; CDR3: ASSLTGAGAYNEQF
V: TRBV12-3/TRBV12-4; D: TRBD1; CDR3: ASSSMLWFRGLDTQY
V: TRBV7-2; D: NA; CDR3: ASTSGRVLRTEAF
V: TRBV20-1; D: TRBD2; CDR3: SARDGERELETQY
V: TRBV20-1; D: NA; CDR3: SARARGLDLGTQY
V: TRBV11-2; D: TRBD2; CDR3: ASSPGRGSTAGGVYEQY
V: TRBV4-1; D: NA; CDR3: ASSESEAVLPYNEQF
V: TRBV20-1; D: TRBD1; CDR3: SASGAADRPLSAEQY
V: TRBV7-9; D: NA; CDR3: ASSPQKGGMKQY
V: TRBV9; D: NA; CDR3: ASSPRAALNEKLF
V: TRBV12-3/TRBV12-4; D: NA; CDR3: ASSPREQETQY
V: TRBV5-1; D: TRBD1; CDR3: ASSWEPRGRETQY
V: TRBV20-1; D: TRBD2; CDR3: SARGTSFTDTQY
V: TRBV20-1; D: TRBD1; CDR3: SAPGTGNYGYT